This paragraph reports one T cell receptor (beta chain). This sample is drawn from a study of blood T cell repertoires in COVID-19. Study in general: Italy, Spain and the United States were the sources of the convalescent and acute COVID-19 samples. From T cells, B-cell-depleted T cells, or PBMCs came the material, which was cDNA or gDNA.

As originally analysed: Researchers report that nucleated cell counts were estimated from reference gene primer amplification. Assay: immunoSEQ multiplex PCR; the TCRdb copy retains only in-frame clones and omits some. The V and J calls and the clone size are those of that table, but D and trimming were determined from the DNA. The profile shows hundreds of thousands of clones, about 89% of them singletons. Trimming took off 0 bases at V and 2 bases at J, with 10 bases between the two ends. Germline V gene data show CDR1 as MGHRA and CDR2 as YSYEKL. There are 15 residues in the CDR3. What was sequenced was peripheral blood. The receptor was derived from a woman aged 40-49 years who had recovered from COVID-19. V gene TRBV4-1 combines with J gene TRBJ2-5; weak D call: TRBD2 (5 bases). As DNA, the CDR3 is TGCGCCAGCAGCCAAGAGCAGCGGCTACAAGAGACCCAGTACTTC. Amino acids: CASSQEQRLQETQYF.